Presented here are 17 T cell receptor beta chains from one specimen sequenced in a study of blood T cell repertoires in COVID-19. Generated by immunoSEQ multiplex PCR, the TCRdb table keeps only in-frame clones and is missing some. Of about 200,000 clones in the sample, 80% to 90% were seen once. Sample: PBMCs or T cells enriched from blood (not recorded which). The receptors here all came from a woman between 18 and 29 years old who had recovered from COVID-19.

The chain is built from TRBV27 and TRBJ2-5; 9 bases map to TRBD2. With V trimmed by 4 bases and J by 0 bases, 6 bases remained unmatched. The CDR3 loop spans 16 amino acids. CDR1 MNHEY and CDR2 SMNVEV come from the germline V gene (reference sequence). DNA for the CDR3: TGTGCCAGCAGTTCCTTAGCGGGGGCGTACCAAGAGACCCAGTACTTC. Encoded protein: CASSSLAGAYQETQYF.

The CDR3 DNA reads TGCGCCAGCAGCCCCCCAATGCGCGGGGAGCTGTTTTTT. This sequence encodes CASSPPMRGELFF. The gene calls are TRBV4-1 and TRBJ2-2; D unresolved. The CDR3 consists of 13 residues. Looked up from germline, CDR1 is MGHRA and CDR2 is YSYEKL. V lost 4 bases, J lost 7 bases, and 10 bases lay in between.

The chain recombines TRBV5-5 with TRBJ2-1; 7 nucleotides line up with TRBD2. This CDR3 contains 15 residues. The V gene end was trimmed by 4 bases and the J gene end by 8 bases; junction bases not matched to a gene: 12. Germline loops: CDR1 SGHKS, CDR2 YYEKEE (reference sequence). This chain's CDR3 is CASSPSGGRLDEQFF. The CDR3 DNA sequence: TGTGCCAGCAGCCCCTCGGGGGGACGACTCGATGAGCAGTTCTTC.

The chain has TRBV12-5 and TRBJ1-1; tentatively, D is TRBD1 (5 bases). CDR1 LGHNT and CDR2 FRNRAP come from the germline V gene. The CDR3 consists of 15 residues. The V end lost 6 bases, the J end lost 4 bases, and 18 bases lay between the germline ends. The CDR3, as DNA: TGTGCTAGTGGACCCGACAGACCGGGGGGCACTGAAGCTTTCTTT. This translates into CASGPDRPGGTEAFF.

This chain links TRBV2 with TRBJ1-2; TRBD1 agrees at 10 bases. Trimming took 6 bases from V and 2 from J; bases not matched to a gene: 6. This CDR3 is 15 amino acids long. CDR1 and CDR2 from the germline V gene are SNHLY and FYNNEI. CDR3 region: CASRRQGAGNYGYTF. The CDR3 DNA follows: TGTGCCAGCAGAAGACAGGGGGCTGGGAACTATGGCTACACCTTC.

This clone was detected only once. The chain links TRBV7-9 to TRBJ1-3; D uncertain. Deletions cut 2 bases from V and 3 bases from J, with 5 bases between. The CDR3 runs 13 residues. From germline, CDR1 is SEHNR and CDR2 FQNEAQ (reference sequence). This chain's CDR3 is CASSLSIGNTIYF. CDR3 nucleotides: TGTGCCAGCAGCTTATCCATTGGAAACACCATATATTTT.

This clone was detected once. CDR3 nucleotides: TGTGCCAGCAGCTTAGGAACTAACGCAGCCATCTATGGCTACACCTTC. Translated: CASSLGTNAAIYGYTF. This chain connects TRBV7-9 to TRBJ1-2; D is ambiguous. CDR3 size: 16 residues. CDR1 is SEHNR and CDR2 is FQNEAQ in the germline V gene (reference sequence). Trimming shortened V by 1 base and J by 4 bases, and 16 bases separated the two germline ends.

This clone was counted a single time. The J gene is TRBJ1-6, the V gene TRBV19; D is possibly TRBD1 (6 bases). Trimming removed 5 bases from V and 7 bases from J, with 12 bases in between. Looked up from germline, CDR1 is LNHDA and CDR2 is SQIVND (reference sequence). This CDR3 is 14 amino acids long. CDR3 region: CASSWQGLNSPLHF. CDR3 in DNA: TGTGCCAGTAGTTGGCAGGGGCTGAATTCACCCCTCCACTTT.

This chain connects TRBV7-9 to TRBJ2-1; TRBD1 might be the D (5 bases). Germline V gene data show CDR1 as SEHNR and CDR2 as FQNEAQ (reference sequence). The V end lost 6 bases, the J end lost 7 bases, and 19 bases lay between the germline ends. The CDR3 has 15 residues. The CDR3 DNA follows: TGTGCCAGCAGTCGGGCATCCCTAGGGGATAATGAGCAGTTCTTC. It yields the protein CASSRASLGDNEQFF.

This chain connects TRBV24-1 to TRBJ1-3; D is unresolved. Germline V lookup: CDR1 KGHDR, CDR2 SFDVKD. The CDR3 consists of 13 residues. V lost 2 bases, J lost 4 bases, and 5 bases lay in between. In DNA form, the CDR3 reads TGTGCCACCAGTGATTGGGCCGGAAACACCATATATTTT. Protein sequence: CATSDWAGNTIYF.

In this sample, this clone turned up a few times. The chain links TRBV30 to TRBJ2-7; 7 bases map to TRBD1. The CDR3 is 12 residues long. Germline CDR1 and CDR2: GTSNPN and SVGIG (reference sequence). V dropped 5 bases and J dropped 0; count of bases not matched to a gene: 1. CDR3 nucleotides: TGTGCCTGGGGGGACAGCTCCTACGAGCAGTACTTC. It translates to CAWGDSSYEQYF.

The chain is built from TRBV6-6 and TRBJ2-2, with 9 bases identical to TRBD2. The CDR3 has 16 amino acids. Germline CDR1 is MNHNY and CDR2 is SVGAGI (reference sequence). Germline trimming cut 5 bases from V and 6 bases from J; bases unmatched to any gene: 10. The CDR3 DNA reads as TGTGCCAGCAGTAATAGAGCGGGGGGCGGTTCCGGGGAGCTGTTTTTT. Its protein is CASSNRAGGGSGELFF.

The sample holds one count of this clone. The CDR3 nucleotides read TGTGCCAGCAGCGGGACAGCCTTCACCCTCCACTTT. It encodes CASSGTAFTLHF. The chain is built from TRBV6-5 and TRBJ1-6, with 7 bases identical to TRBD1. The germline CDR1 and CDR2 sequences are MNHEY and SVGAGI. The CDR3 runs 12 residues. The V segment lost 6 bases and the J segment 14 bases; nucleotides outside the gene matches: 7.

The chain uses TRBV18 and TRBJ1-2; a possible D gene is TRBD1 (5 bases). The germline V gene has CDR1 KGHSH and CDR2 LQKENI. The V end lost 6 bases, the J end lost 4 bases, and 18 bases lay between the germline ends. The CDR3 loop spans 15 amino acids. CDR3 nucleotide sequence: TGTGCCAGCTCTCCCCCAGGCGCCGGGGGCTATGGCTACACCTTC. It codes for CASSPPGAGGYGYTF.

This rearrangement joins TRBV30 to TRBJ2-7, with TRBD1 identical over 8 bases. V lost 3 bases to trimming and J lost 1 base; unmatched junction nucleotides: 2. Germline lookup yields CDR1 GTSNPN and CDR2 SVGIG (reference sequence). The CDR3 length is 13 residues. The CDR3 protein is CAWRDRVSYEQYF. The CDR3 DNA is TGTGCCTGGAGGGACAGGGTATCCTACGAGCAGTACTTC.

This chain uses TRBV29-1 with TRBJ1-1, with TRBD1 as a possible D gene (6 bases). CDR1 and CDR2 from the germline V gene are SQVTM and ANQGSEA. V lost 7 bases and J 4 bases, leaving 13 bases between the germline ends. CDR3 length: 12 residues. CDR3 coding DNA: TGCAGCGCCCGAGGGGGGGGCACTGAAGCTTTCTTT. Its protein product is CSARGGGTEAFF.

This chain joins TRBV7-6 and TRBJ2-3, with 7 bases aligning to TRBD2. Trimming cost V 5 bases and J 1 base; bases outside gene matches: 12. The CDR3 runs 17 residues. Per germline, CDR1 SGHVS and CDR2 FNYEAQ. Here the CDR3 DNA reads TGTGCCAGCAGCCGAAATTCCGGGGGGTCAGGCACAGATACGCAGTATTTT. Translated, it gives CASSRNSGGSGTDTQYF.